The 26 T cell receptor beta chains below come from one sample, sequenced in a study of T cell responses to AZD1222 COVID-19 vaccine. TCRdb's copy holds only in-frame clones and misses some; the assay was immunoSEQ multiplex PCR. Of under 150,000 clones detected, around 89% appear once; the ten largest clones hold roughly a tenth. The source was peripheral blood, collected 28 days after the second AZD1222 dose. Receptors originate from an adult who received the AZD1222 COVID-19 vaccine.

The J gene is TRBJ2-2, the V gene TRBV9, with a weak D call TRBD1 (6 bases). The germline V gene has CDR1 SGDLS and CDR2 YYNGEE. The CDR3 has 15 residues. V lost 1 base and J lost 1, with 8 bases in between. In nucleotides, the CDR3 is TGTGCCAGCAGCGTACAGACAGGGAACACCGGGGAGCTGTTTTTT. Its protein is CASSVQTGNTGELFF. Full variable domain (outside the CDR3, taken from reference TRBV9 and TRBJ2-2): DSGVTQTPKHLITATGQRVTLRCSPRSGDLSVYWYQQSLDQGLQFLIQYYNGEERAKGNILERFSAQQFPDLHSELNLSSLELGDSALYFCASSVQTGNTGELFFGEGSRLTVL.

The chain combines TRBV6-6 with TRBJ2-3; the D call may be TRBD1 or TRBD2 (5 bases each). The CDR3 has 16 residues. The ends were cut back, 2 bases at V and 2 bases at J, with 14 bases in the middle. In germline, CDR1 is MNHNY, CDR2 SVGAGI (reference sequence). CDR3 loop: CASSYPEGPTTDTQYF. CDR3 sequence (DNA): TGTGCCAGCAGTTACCCCGAGGGACCCACCACAGATACGCAGTATTTT.

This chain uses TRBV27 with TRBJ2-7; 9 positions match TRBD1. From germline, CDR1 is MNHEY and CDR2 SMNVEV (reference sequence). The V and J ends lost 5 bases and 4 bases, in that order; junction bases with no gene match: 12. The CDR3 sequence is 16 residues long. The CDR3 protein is CASSPRATGGNYEQYF. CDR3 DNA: TGTGCCAGCAGTCCGCGGGCGACAGGGGGAAATTACGAGCAGTACTTC.

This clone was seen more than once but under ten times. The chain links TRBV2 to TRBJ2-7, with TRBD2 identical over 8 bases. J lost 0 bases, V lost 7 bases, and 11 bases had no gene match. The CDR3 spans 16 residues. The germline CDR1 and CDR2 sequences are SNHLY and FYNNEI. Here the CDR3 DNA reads TGTGCCAGCATTACTCTAGCGGGCAAGAGCTCCTACGAGCAGTACTTC. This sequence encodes CASITLAGKSSYEQYF.

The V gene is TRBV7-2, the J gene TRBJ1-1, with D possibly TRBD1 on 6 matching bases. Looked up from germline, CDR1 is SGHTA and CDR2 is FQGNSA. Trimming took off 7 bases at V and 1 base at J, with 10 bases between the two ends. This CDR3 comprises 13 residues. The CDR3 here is CASNTDRNTEAFF. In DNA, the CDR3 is TGTGCCAGCAACACGGACAGGAACACTGAAGCTTTCTTT. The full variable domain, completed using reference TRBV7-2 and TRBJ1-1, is GAGVSQSPSNKVTEKGKDVELRCDPISGHTALYWYRQSLGQGLEFLIYFQGNSAPDKSGLPSDRFSAERTGGSVSTLTIQRTQQEDSAVYLCASNTDRNTEAFFGQGTRLTVV.

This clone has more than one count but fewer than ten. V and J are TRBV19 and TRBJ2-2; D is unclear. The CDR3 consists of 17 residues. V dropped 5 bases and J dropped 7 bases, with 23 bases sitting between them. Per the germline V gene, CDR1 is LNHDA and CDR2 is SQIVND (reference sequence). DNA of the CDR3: TGTGCCAGTAGTCCTACTCCGGGTTTCCCGAACCTCGGGGAGCTGTTTTTT. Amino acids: CASSPTPGFPNLGELFF. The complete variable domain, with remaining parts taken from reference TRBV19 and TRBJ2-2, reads DGGITQSPKYLFRKEGQNVTLSCEQNLNHDAMYWYRQDPGQGLRLIYYSQIVNDFQKGDIAEGYSVSREKKESFPLTVTSAQKNPTAFYLCASSPTPGFPNLGELFFGEGSRLTVL.

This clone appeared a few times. The chain's CDR3 is CASTPGANEAFF. The CDR3 DNA reads TGCGCCAGCACTCCAGGGGCGAATGAAGCTTTCTTT. V and J are TRBV10-2 and TRBJ1-1, with D possibly TRBD1 on 6 matching bases. Trimming shortened V by 7 bases and J by 7 bases, and 13 bases separated the two germline ends. This CDR3 has 12 amino acids. Germline-derived CDR1 and CDR2 are WSHSY and SAAADI.

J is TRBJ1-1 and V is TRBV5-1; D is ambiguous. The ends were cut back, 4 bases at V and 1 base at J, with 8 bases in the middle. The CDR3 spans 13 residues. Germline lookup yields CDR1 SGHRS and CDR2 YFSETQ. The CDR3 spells CASSTLGNTEAFF. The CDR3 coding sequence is TGCGCCAGCAGCACGCTTGGGAACACTGAAGCTTTCTTT. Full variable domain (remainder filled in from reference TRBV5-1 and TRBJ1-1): KAGVTQTPRYLIKTRGQQVTLSCSPISGHRSVSWYQQTPGQGLQFLFEYFSETQRNKGNFPGRFSGRQFSNSRSEMNVSTLELGDSALYLCASSTLGNTEAFFGQGTRLTVV.

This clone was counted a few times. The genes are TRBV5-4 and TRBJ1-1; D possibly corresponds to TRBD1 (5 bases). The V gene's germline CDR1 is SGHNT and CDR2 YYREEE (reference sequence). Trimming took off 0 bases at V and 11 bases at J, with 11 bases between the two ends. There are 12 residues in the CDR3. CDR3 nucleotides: TGTGCCAGCAGCTTGGTCGAAGGGACTGCTTTCTTT. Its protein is CASSLVEGTAFF.

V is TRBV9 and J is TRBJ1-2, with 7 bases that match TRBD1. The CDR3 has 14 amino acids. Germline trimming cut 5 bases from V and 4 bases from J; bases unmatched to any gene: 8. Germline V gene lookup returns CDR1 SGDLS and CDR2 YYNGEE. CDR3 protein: CASSRTTGVYGYTF. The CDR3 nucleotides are TGTGCCAGCAGTCGAACCACAGGGGTCTATGGCTACACCTTC.

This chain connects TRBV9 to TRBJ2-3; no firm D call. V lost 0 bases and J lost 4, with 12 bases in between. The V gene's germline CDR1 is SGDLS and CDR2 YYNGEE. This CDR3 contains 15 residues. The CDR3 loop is CASSVEPNPADTQYF. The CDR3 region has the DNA TGTGCCAGCAGCGTAGAACCAAACCCGGCAGATACGCAGTATTTT.

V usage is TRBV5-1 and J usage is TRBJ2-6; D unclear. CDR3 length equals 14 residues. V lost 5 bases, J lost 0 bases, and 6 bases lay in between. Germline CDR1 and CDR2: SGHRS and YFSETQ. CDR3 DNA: TGCGCCAGCAGACCGAACTCTGGGGCCAACGTCCTGACTTTC. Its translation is CASRPNSGANVLTF.

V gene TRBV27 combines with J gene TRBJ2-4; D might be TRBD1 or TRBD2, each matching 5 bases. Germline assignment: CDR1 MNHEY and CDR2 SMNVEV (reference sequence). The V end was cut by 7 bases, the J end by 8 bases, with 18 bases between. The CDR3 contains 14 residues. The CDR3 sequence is CASTFFAGADIQYF. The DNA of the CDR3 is TGTGCCAGCACTTTTTTCGCCGGGGCGGACATTCAGTACTTC.

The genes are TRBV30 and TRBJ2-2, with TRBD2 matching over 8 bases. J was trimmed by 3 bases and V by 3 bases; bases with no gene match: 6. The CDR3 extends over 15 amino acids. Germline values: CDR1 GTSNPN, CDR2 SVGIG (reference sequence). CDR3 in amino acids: CAWRIAGSHTGELFF. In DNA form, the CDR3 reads TGTGCCTGGAGGATAGCGGGGTCCCACACCGGGGAGCTGTTTTTT.

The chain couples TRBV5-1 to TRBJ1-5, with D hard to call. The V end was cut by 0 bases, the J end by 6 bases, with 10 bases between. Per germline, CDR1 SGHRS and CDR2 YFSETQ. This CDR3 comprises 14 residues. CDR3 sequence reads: CASSLGAVGQPQHF. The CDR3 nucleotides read TGCGCCAGCAGCTTGGGGGCAGTGGGTCAGCCCCAGCATTTT.

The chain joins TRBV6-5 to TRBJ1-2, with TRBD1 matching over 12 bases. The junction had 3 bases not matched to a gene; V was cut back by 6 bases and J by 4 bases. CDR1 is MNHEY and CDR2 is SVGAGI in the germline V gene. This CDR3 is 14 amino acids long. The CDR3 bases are TGTGCCAGCAGGGGGACAGGGGGCGCCTATGGCTACACCTTC. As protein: CASRGTGGAYGYTF.

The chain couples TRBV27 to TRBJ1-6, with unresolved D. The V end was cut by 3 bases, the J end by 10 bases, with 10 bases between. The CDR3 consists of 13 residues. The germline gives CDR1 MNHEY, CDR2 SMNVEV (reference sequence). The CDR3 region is CASSFRLESPLHF. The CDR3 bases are TGTGCCAGCAGTTTCCGGCTTGAATCACCCCTCCACTTT.

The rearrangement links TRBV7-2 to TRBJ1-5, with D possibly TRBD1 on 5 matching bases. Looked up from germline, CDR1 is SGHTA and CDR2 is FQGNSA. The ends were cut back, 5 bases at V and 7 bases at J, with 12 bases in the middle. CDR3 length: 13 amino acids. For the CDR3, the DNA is TGTGCCAGCAGCAAAGCATGGGACCAGCCCCAGCATTTT. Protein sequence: CASSKAWDQPQHF.

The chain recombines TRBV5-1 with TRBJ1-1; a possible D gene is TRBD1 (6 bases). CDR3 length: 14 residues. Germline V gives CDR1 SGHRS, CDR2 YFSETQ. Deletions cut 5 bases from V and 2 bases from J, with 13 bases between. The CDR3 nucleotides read TGCGCCAGCAGAAGGGACACTAAAAACACTGAAGCTTTCTTT. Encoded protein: CASRRDTKNTEAFF.

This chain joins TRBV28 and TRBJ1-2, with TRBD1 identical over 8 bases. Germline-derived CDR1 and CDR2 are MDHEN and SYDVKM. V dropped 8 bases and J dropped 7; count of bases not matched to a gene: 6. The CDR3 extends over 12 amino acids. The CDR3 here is CASEPGGSGYTF. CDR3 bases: TGTGCCAGCGAACCAGGGGGCTCTGGCTACACCTTC.

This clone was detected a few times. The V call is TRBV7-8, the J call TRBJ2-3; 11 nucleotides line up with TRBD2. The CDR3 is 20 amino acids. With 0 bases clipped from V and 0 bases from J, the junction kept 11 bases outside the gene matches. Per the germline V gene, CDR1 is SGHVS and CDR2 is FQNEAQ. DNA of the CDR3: TGTGCCAGCAGCTTAGCCCCTACTAGCGGGAGCGCCACTAGCACAGATACGCAGTATTTT. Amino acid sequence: CASSLAPTSGSATSTDTQYF.

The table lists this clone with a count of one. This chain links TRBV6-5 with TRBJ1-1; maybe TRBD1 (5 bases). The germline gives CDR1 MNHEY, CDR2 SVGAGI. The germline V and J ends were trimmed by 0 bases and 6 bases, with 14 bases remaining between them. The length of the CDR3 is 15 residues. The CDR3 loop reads CASSYSILGASEAFF. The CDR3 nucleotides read TGTGCCAGCAGTTACTCCATCCTCGGGGCGTCTGAAGCTTTCTTT.

The CDR3 nucleotides read TGCGCCAGCTCCGGGGCCTATGGCTACACCTTC. Its protein product is CASSGAYGYTF. The chain combines TRBV5-1 with TRBJ1-2; tentatively, D is TRBD1 (5 bases). Germline V gives CDR1 SGHRS, CDR2 YFSETQ. CDR3 length: 11 amino acids. V lost 7 bases and J lost 4, with 8 bases in between.

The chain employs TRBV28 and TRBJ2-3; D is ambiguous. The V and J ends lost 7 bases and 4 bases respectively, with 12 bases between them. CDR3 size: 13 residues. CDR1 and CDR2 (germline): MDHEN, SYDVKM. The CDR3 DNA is TGTGCCAGCATGGGATCTCGGGCAGATACGCAGTATTTT. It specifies CASMGSRADTQYF.

CDR3 nucleotides: TGTGCCAGCAGCCCTAGGGTGACAGACACTGAAGCTTTCTTT. Protein product: CASSPRVTDTEAFF. The rearrangement joins TRBV4-2 to TRBJ1-1; D possibly corresponds to TRBD1 (5 bases). The CDR3 consists of 14 residues. Per the germline V gene, CDR1 is LGHNA and CDR2 is YNFKEQ. The V and J ends lost 4 bases and 3 bases respectively, with 12 bases between them.

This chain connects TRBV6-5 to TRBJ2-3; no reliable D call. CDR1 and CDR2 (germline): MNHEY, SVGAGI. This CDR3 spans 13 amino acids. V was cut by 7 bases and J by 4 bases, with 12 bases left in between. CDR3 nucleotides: TGTGCCAGCAAGGCGCAAGGTGCAGATACGCAGTATTTT. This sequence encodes CASKAQGADTQYF.